Listed below are T cell receptor beta chains from one sample, sequenced in a study of CD8+ T cells in alopecia areata. Some clones are missing from TCRdb's copy, which holds only in-frame ones; the method was immunoSEQ multiplex PCR. The repertoire includes 180,000 or so clones, 58% of them detected once, and roughly 16% sits in the top ten. Here the sequenced sample was CD4+ T cells sorted from blood, taken at approximately week 56, from a patient treated with tofacitinib. These receptors were collected from a human donor with alopecia areata. The CDR3 runs from the conserved cysteine through the conserved F or W. A D gene is named only where the DNA matches it firmly. Clone size, where shown, is once, few, many, or a class for clones that have expanded.

>TRBV29-1|.|TRBJ2-2|few
CSVGDFPGELFF
TGCAGCGTCGGGGACTTCCCCGGGGAGCTGTTTTTT
>TRBV19|TRBD2|TRBJ2-1|.
CASSPYRGGKNEQFF
TGTGCCAGTAGCCCATATCGGGGGGGCAAGAATGAGCAGTTCTTC
>TRBV7-8|.|TRBJ1-1|few
CASSMPGWGTEAFF
TGTGCCAGCAGTATGCCAGGGTGGGGGACTGAAGCTTTCTTT
>TRBV6-1|.|TRBJ2-7|.
CASSEFSGADSEQYF
TGTGCCAGCAGTGAATTTTCAGGGGCTGATAGCGAGCAGTACTTC
>TRBV29-1|TRBD1|TRBJ1-2|few
CSVGGLATDREKGYGYTF
TGCAGCGTGGGTGGTTTGGCGACGGACAGGGAGAAAGGCTATGGCTACACCTTC
>TRBV29-1|.|TRBJ2-3|few
CSVRLDTQYF
TGCAGCGTCCGACTAGATACGCAGTATTTT
>TRBV30|.|TRBJ1-5|once
CAWALTGVSNQPQHF
TGTGCCTGGGCCCTTACTGGTGTTAGCAATCAGCCCCAGCATTTT
>TRBV7-2|TRBD2|TRBJ2-1|few
CASSFRTSGGGDEQFF
TGTGCCAGCAGCTTCCGGACTAGCGGGGGCGGGGATGAGCAGTTCTTC
>TRBV19|TRBD1|TRBJ2-5|.
CATSTGPPGETQYF
TGTGCCACCTCGACAGGGCCCCCGGGGGAGACCCAGTACTTC
>TRBV6-4|TRBD2|TRBJ2-1|.
CASRPGAGAYNEQFF
TGTGCCAGCAGGCCTGGGGCGGGGGCCTACAATGAGCAGTTCTTC
>TRBV10-3|.|TRBJ2-7|.
CAISARVLYEQYF
TGTGCCATCAGTGCGAGGGTTCTCTACGAGCAGTACTTC
>TRBV27|.|TRBJ2-2|.
CASSRLVDTGELFF
TGTGCCAGCAGTCGACTAGTAGACACCGGGGAGCTGTTTTTT
>TRBV29-1|.|TRBJ2-5|few
CSVAGRVLQETQYF
TGCAGCGTTGCTGGGCGTGTCCTCCAAGAGACCCAGTACTTC
>TRBV29-1|.|TRBJ2-2|.
CSVEVGTYGNGELFF
TGCAGCGTTGAAGTCGGGACTTACGGGAACGGGGAGCTGTTTTTT
>TRBV2|.|TRBJ2-1|.
CASSEVGAIEFF
TGTGCCAGCAGTGAAGTTGGAGCTATTGAGTTCTTC
>TRBV6-1|.|TRBJ1-2|.
CASSEAILGGYTF
TGTGCCAGCAGTGAGGCCATCCTGGGAGGCTACACCTTC
>TRBV9|TRBD1|TRBJ2-5|.
CASSVAGQPGTQYF
TGTGCCAGCAGCGTAGCGGGACAGCCAGGGACCCAGTACTTC
>TRBV30|TRBD1|TRBJ2-5|.
CAWRGQGFQETQYF
TGTGCCTGGAGGGGACAGGGCTTCCAAGAGACCCAGTACTTC
>TRBV11-2|.|TRBJ2-7|.
CASSLGAGPYEQYF
TGTGCCAGCAGCTTAGGGGCCGGACCCTACGAGCAGTACTTC
>TRBV19|.|TRBJ2-1|.
CARRLDQFF
TGTGCCCGTCGACTAGATCAGTTCTTC
>TRBV6-5|TRBD1|TRBJ1-5|.
CASRPTGGGGQPQHF
TGTGCCAGCAGACCCACAGGGGGTGGAGGTCAGCCCCAGCATTTT
>TRBV10-3|TRBD1|TRBJ1-6|few
CATRTGDFSPLHF
TGTGCCACCCGGACAGGGGATTTTTCACCCCTCCACTTT
>TRBV4-2|.|TRBJ2-3|few
CASSVGFGVDTQYF
TGTGCCAGCAGCGTCGGCTTTGGCGTGGATACGCAGTATTTT
>TRBV29-1|TRBD1|TRBJ2-3|.
CSAGRDRATDLSTDTQYF
TGCAGCGCGGGCCGGGACAGGGCTACCGATCTTAGCACAGATACGCAGTATTTT
>TRBV2|TRBD2|TRBJ2-3|.
CASNGLAGSPDTQYF
TGTGCCAGCAATGGACTAGCGGGTAGTCCAGATACGCAGTATTTT
>TRBV4-1|TRBD2|TRBJ2-5|.
CASSLSTSGAPETQYF
TGCGCCAGCAGCCTATCGACTAGCGGGGCCCCGGAGACCCAGTACTTC
>TRBV29-1|.|TRBJ1-1|.
CSGSQGPNTEAFF
TGCAGCGGCTCACAGGGCCCGAACACTGAAGCTTTCTTT
>TRBV10-2|.|TRBJ2-7|few
CASSSYEQYF
TGCGCCAGCAGTTCCTACGAGCAGTACTTC
>TRBV11-2|.|TRBJ2-7|.
CASSLVARPYEQYF
TGTGCCAGCAGCTTAGTGGCCAGGCCCTACGAGCAGTACTTC
>TRBV20-1|.|TRBJ2-5|few
CSARPVETQYF
TGCAGTGCTAGGCCAGTAGAGACCCAGTACTTC
>TRBV7-9|TRBD1|TRBJ2-3|.
CASSTGQGKRADTQYF
TGTGCCAGCAGCACTGGACAGGGGAAAAGAGCAGATACGCAGTATTTT
>TRBV30|.|TRBJ1-6|.
CAWSEGGPLHF
TGTGCCTGGAGTGAGGGTGGGCCCCTCCACTTT
>TRBV27|.|TRBJ2-2|.
CATSDPGTGTTGELFF
TGTGCCACCAGTGACCCCGGGACGGGCACCACCGGGGAGCTGTTTTTT
>TRBV5-1|.|TRBJ1-2|few
CASSPQTAAYGYTF
TGCGCCAGCAGCCCGCAGACCGCGGCGTATGGCTACACCTTC
>TRBV19|.|TRBJ2-7|.
CASRVTPGAEQYF
TGTGCCAGTAGGGTCACCCCAGGGGCCGAGCAGTACTTC
>TRBV19|.|TRBJ1-6|.
CASSGPGVGSPLHF
TGTGCCAGTAGTGGGCCAGGGGTAGGGTCACCCCTCCACTTT
>TRBV7-9|.|TRBJ2-3|.
CASSLAGTSTDTQYF
TGTGCCAGCAGCTTAGCCGGGACTAGCACAGATACGCAGTATTTT
>TRBV4-2|.|TRBJ2-2|.
CASSQDRIAELFF
TGTGCCAGCAGCCAAGATAGGATAGCCGAGCTGTTTTTT
>TRBV5-1|.|TRBJ2-7|few
CASSLDGGRYEQYF
TGCGCCAGCAGCTTGGACGGGGGCCGCTACGAGCAGTACTTC
>TRBV19|.|TRBJ1-6|.
CASRDSTGNSPLHF
TGTGCCAGTCGTGATAGCACGGGTAATTCACCCCTCCACTTT
>TRBV6-5|TRBD1|TRBJ2-7|.
CASRDRQSEQYF
TGTGCCAGCCGGGACAGGCAGTCCGAGCAGTACTTC
>TRBV30|.|TRBJ2-7|.
CAWSSLSRDTYEQYF
TGTGCCTGGAGTTCCCTCTCCCGGGACACCTACGAGCAGTACTTC
>TRBV5-1|TRBD1|TRBJ2-7|few
CASSPATGQEQYF
TGCGCCAGCAGCCCCGCGACAGGGCAAGAGCAGTACTTC
>TRBV29-1|.|TRBJ2-5|few
CSAGTLLGETQYF
TGCAGCGCCGGGACGTTATTGGGAGAGACCCAGTACTTC
>TRBV28|.|TRBJ1-2|few
CASRGTNYGYTF
TGTGCCAGCAGGGGCACCAACTATGGCTACACCTTC
>TRBV6-5|TRBD1|TRBJ1-3|.
CASKRVQGPGNTIYF
TGTGCCAGCAAACGGGTACAGGGGCCTGGAAACACCATATATTTT
>TRBV10-3|.|TRBJ1-5|few
CAISVGPDNQPQHF
TGTGCCATCAGTGTAGGGCCAGACAATCAGCCCCAGCATTTT
>TRBV30|.|TRBJ1-2|.
CAWSLEVEVETF
TGTGCCTGGAGTCTTGAGGTAGAGGTGGAAACCTTC
>TRBV30|TRBD1|TRBJ1-2|once
CAWRDRAGNYGYTF
TGTGCCTGGAGAGACAGGGCGGGTAACTATGGCTACACCTTC
>TRBV5-1|TRBD2|TRBJ2-2|few
CASSSIAGDLTGELFF
TGCGCCAGCAGCTCAATAGCGGGGGACCTCACCGGGGAGCTGTTTTTT
>TRBV4-2|.|TRBJ1-1|.
CASSQEKGEAFF
TGTGCCAGCAGCCAAGAGAAGGGTGAAGCTTTCTTT
>TRBV29-1|.|TRBJ2-7|few
CSVPPAYEQYF
TGCAGCGTTCCTCCGGCCTACGAGCAGTACTTC
>TRBV10-2|TRBD1|TRBJ1-6|.
CASRDRGRTNNSPLHF
TGCGCCAGCAGAGACAGGGGGCGGACGAATAATTCACCCCTCCACTTT